The next 22 T cell receptor beta chains were all read from a single sample in a study of beta chain features in type 1 diabetes. Every bit of the isolated RNA underwent reverse transcription, so sequencing read expressed TCRB transcripts. TCRdb's table, derived via immunoSEQ multiplex PCR, lists solely in-frame clones and lacks some. In the table there are about 360,000 clones, over 10% of which are singletons. Sequenced material: naive CD4+ T cells from blood. All receptors derive from a man aged 18 to 35 in good health.

This clone showed up just a few times. The chain combines TRBV9 with TRBJ2-5; D possibly corresponds to TRBD1 (6 bases). This CDR3 is 14 amino acids long. Germline V lookup: CDR1 SGDLS, CDR2 YYNGEE. Trimming took off 0 bases at V and 4 bases at J, with 10 bases between the two ends. This chain's CDR3 is CASSVAAGAETQYF. CDR3 sequence (DNA): TGTGCCAGCAGCGTAGCGGCAGGGGCAGAGACCCAGTACTTC.

The V and J genes are TRBV4-3 and TRBJ2-3; D might be TRBD1 (5 bases). CDR3 length: 13 amino acids. V lost 4 bases to trimming and J lost 3 bases, with 8 bases between them. Germline V gene sequence: CDR1 LGHNA, CDR2 YSLEER. Here the CDR3 reads CASSLRQTDTQYF. The CDR3, as DNA: TGCGCCAGCAGCCTCCGACAGACAGATACGCAGTATTTT.

The gene calls are TRBV19 and TRBJ2-1; D may be TRBD2 (5 bases). CDR1 is LNHDA, CDR2 SQIVND, per germline (reference sequence). The CDR3 is made up of 13 amino acids. Trimming took off 0 bases at V and 9 bases at J, with 9 bases between the two ends. The CDR3 region is CASSIDQRTEQFF. The CDR3 DNA reads TGTGCCAGTAGTATAGATCAGCGGACTGAGCAGTTCTTC.

This sequence joins TRBV7-2 and TRBJ2-1; 14 nucleotides align to TRBD2. Losses at the gene ends were 3 bases for V and 9 bases for J; bases not matched to a gene: 10. Per the germline V gene, CDR1 is SGHTA and CDR2 is FQGNSA. This CDR3 is built from 17 residues. CDR3 sequence reads: CASSFGGLAGVPGEQFF. The CDR3 DNA is TGTGCCAGCAGCTTTGGGGGACTAGCGGGGGTTCCGGGTGAGCAGTTCTTC.

This clone was picked up a small number of times. V usage is TRBV6-6 and J usage is TRBJ2-5; 8 positions agree with TRBD1. Germline CDR1 reads MNHNY; CDR2 reads SVGAGI (reference sequence). The CDR3 covers 15 residues. V lost 5 bases to trimming and J lost 5 bases; unmatched junction nucleotides: 10. The CDR3 protein is CASSTGDRSGETQYF. The CDR3 DNA reads TGTGCCAGCAGTACAGGGGACAGGTCAGGGGAGACCCAGTACTTC.

A few counts support this clone. This chain links TRBV7-9 with TRBJ2-5, with D uncertain. The CDR3 consists of 15 residues. Germline lookup yields CDR1 SEHNR and CDR2 FQNEAQ (reference sequence). V lost 1 base and J 0 bases, leaving 9 bases between the germline ends. The CDR3 nucleotides read TGTGCCAGCAGCTTAGGCCAGGTCTACCAAGAGACCCAGTACTTC. It encodes CASSLGQVYQETQYF.

This clone was found a few times. The chain uses TRBV30 and TRBJ1-1, with a possible D match to TRBD1 (5 bases). Germline V CDR1 and CDR2: GTSNPN, SVGIG (reference sequence). The CDR3 has 14 amino acids. The V and J ends lost 2 bases and 0 bases respectively, with 10 bases between them. CDR3 region: CAWSNRFMNTEAFF. As DNA, the CDR3 is TGTGCCTGGAGTAACAGGTTCATGAACACTGAAGCTTTCTTT. The full variable domain, its missing parts supplied by reference TRBV30 and TRBJ1-1, is SQTIHQWPATLVQPVGSPLSLECTVEGTSNPNLYWYRQAAGRGLQLLFYSVGIGQISSEVPQNLSASRPQDRQFILSSKKLLLSDSGFYLCAWSNRFMNTEAFFGQGTRLTVV.

The chain carries TRBV7-9 and TRBJ1-1; 7 positions match TRBD1. Germline CDR1 reads SEHNR; CDR2 reads FQNEAQ (reference sequence). This CDR3 is 14 amino acids long. V trimming: 6 bases; J trimming: 6 bases; junction bases outside the gene matches: 10. The DNA for the CDR3 is TGTGCCAGCAGTTCACAGGGGTCGAGTTCTGAAGCTTTCTTT. Protein product: CASSSQGSSSEAFF.

This clone was counted at least ten times. V and J are TRBV5-6 and TRBJ1-2; weak D call: TRBD1 (6 bases). CDR1 is SGHDT and CDR2 is YYEEEE in the germline V gene. The V gene lost 4 bases and the J gene lost 6 bases, with 7 bases spanning the gap. CDR3 length equals 11 residues. As DNA, the CDR3 is TGTGCCAGCAGCCACAGGGATGGCTACACCTTC. It yields the protein CASSHRDGYTF.

The chain employs TRBV7-3 and TRBJ1-2; D gene unclear. Germline assignment: CDR1 SGHTA and CDR2 FQGTGA. Trimming left V 4 bases short and J 7 bases short, with 19 bases between. CDR3 length equals 15 residues. CDR3 residues: CASSSDGSLQTGYTF. The CDR3 DNA reads as TGTGCCAGCAGCTCCGACGGATCCCTACAGACTGGCTACACCTTC.

In this sample, this clone turned up a few times. The chain is built from TRBV19 and TRBJ1-5; D uncertain. The CDR3 contains 14 residues. Germline CDR1 reads LNHDA; CDR2 reads SQIVND (reference sequence). Trimming left V 6 bases short and J 6 bases short, with 15 bases between. The CDR3: CASRTKGEGQPQHF. CDR3 nucleotides: TGTGCCAGTAGAACGAAAGGAGAGGGTCAGCCCCAGCATTTT.

This clone showed up just a few times. The rearrangement links TRBV6-1 to TRBJ2-1; 9 bases are shared with TRBD2. The CDR3 extends over 15 amino acids. V gave up 7 bases and J gave up 7 bases; unmatched junction bases: 11. Germline CDR1 is MNHNS and CDR2 is SASEGT. CDR3 DNA: TGTGCCAGCACCCTAGTCGGCGGGGGGGCAAATGAGCAGTTCTTC. The encoded protein is CASTLVGGGANEQFF.

This clone appeared once. The gene calls are TRBV6-4 and TRBJ1-5; TRBD1 might be the D (6 bases). This CDR3 comprises 13 residues. The germline V and J ends were trimmed by 3 bases and 7 bases, with 10 bases remaining between them. CDR1 is MRHNA and CDR2 is SNTAGT in the germline V gene. DNA for the CDR3: TGTGCCAGCAGTGAGATACAGGGACAGCCCCAGCATTTT. As protein: CASSEIQGQPQHF.

About this clone itself: In the same sample, other DNA sequences code for this CDR3. The chain joins TRBV5-1 to TRBJ2-2, with 7 bases identical to TRBD1. The CDR3 runs 15 residues. The junction had 2 bases not matched to a gene; V was cut back by 0 bases and J by 3 bases. Germline CDR1 and CDR2: SGHRS and YFSETQ. This chain's CDR3 is CASSLGQGYTGELFF. The CDR3 nucleotides are TGCGCCAGCAGCTTGGGACAGGGATACACCGGGGAGCTGTTTTTT.

To note about this clone: Germline is not matched at one junction end, which may reflect a read error. The chain combines TRBV7-8 with TRBJ2-5; 14 nucleotides line up with TRBD2. This CDR3 spans 18 amino acids. The germline V gene has CDR1 SGHVS and CDR2 FQNEAQ. The CDR3 here is CASSRGLAGDALQGTQYF. The CDR3 nucleotides read TGTGCCAGCAGCAGGGGACTAGCGGGAGACGCCCTACAAGGGACCCAGTACTTC.

This clone occurred a few times. This chain uses TRBV4-2 with TRBJ2-1, with 11 bases matching TRBD2. This CDR3 region has 15 residues. The ends lost 4 bases at V and 7 bases at J; junction bases unmatched: 6. Germline V gives CDR1 LGHNA, CDR2 YNFKEQ. CDR3 residues: CASSLSGGVKNEQFF. The CDR3 DNA is TGTGCCAGCAGCCTTAGCGGGGGGGTTAAAAATGAGCAGTTCTTC.

The chain recombines TRBV18 with TRBJ1-1, with D possibly being TRBD1 (5 bases). V gave up 4 bases and J gave up 11 bases, with 23 bases separating them. The CDR3 totals 15 residues. Per the germline V gene, CDR1 is KGHSH and CDR2 is LQKENI. CDR3 sequence: CASSRGKARDGEAFF. DNA for the CDR3: TGTGCCAGCTCACGTGGTAAGGCCAGGGATGGTGAGGCTTTCTTT.

This chain links TRBV7-2 with TRBJ2-3, with 10 nucleotides matching TRBD2. The CDR3 is 18 amino acids. J gave up 9 bases and V 5 bases, and 20 bases lay outside the gene matches. Germline assignment: CDR1 SGHTA and CDR2 FQGNSA. The CDR3 DNA follows: TGTGCCAGCAGCACCCGATTTAGCGGGGGGTCTGGGGCGCAAACGCAGTATTTT. Translation gives CASSTRFSGGSGAQTQYF.

This chain uses TRBV29-1 with TRBJ2-7, with 7 nucleotides matching TRBD1. With V trimmed by 2 bases and J by 6 bases, 10 bases remained unmatched. Germline V gene data show CDR1 as SQVTM and CDR2 as ANQGSEA. The CDR3 runs to 14 residues. The chain's CDR3 is CSVEKTGRGAEQYF. The CDR3 region has the DNA TGCAGCGTTGAAAAGACAGGGCGAGGGGCCGAGCAGTACTTC.

The V call is TRBV7-3, the J call TRBJ2-3; 7 bases match TRBD1. Germline lookup yields CDR1 SGHTA and CDR2 FQGTGA. The CDR3 has 15 amino acids. V trimming: 6 bases; J trimming: 3 bases; junction bases outside the gene matches: 9. Written as DNA, the CDR3 is TGTGCCAGCAGTAAGACAGGGTCGTCAACAGATACGCAGTATTTT. Protein product: CASSKTGSSTDTQYF.

This clone was found a few times. At one end the junction does not follow the germline gene, possibly because of a read error. V gene TRBV7-7 combines with J gene TRBJ1-5; 8 nucleotides match TRBD1. Germline V gene data show CDR1 as SSHAT and CDR2 as FNYEAQ (reference sequence). The CDR3 length is 16 residues. The CDR3 DNA reads as TGTGCTAGCAGCTTAGGAGCAGGGGGCGGCAATCAGCCCCAGCATTTT. Residues: CASSLGAGGGNQPQHF.

The V call is TRBV10-3, the J call TRBJ2-5, with 11 positions matching TRBD2. Germline CDR1 is ENHRY and CDR2 is SYGVKD. The CDR3 is 16 amino acids. V was clipped by 7 bases and J by 0 bases; unmatched bases: 7. This CDR3 is CAIKNGTSGDQETQYF. The CDR3 coding sequence is TGTGCCATCAAGAACGGGACTAGCGGAGACCAAGAGACCCAGTACTTC.